One sample yielded the 16 T cell receptor beta chains listed below, sequenced in a study of shared clonotypes between healthy human individuals. Terminally differentiated effector memory CD45RA+ cells were excluded by CCR7 positive selection of CD45RO-negative cells. Sequencing used immunoSEQ multiplex PCR; TCRdb keeps in-frame clones, though not all of them. Of around 640,000 clones detected, 96% appear once; the ten largest clones hold 0.095% to 0.13%. Specimen: naive CD8+ T cells sorted from blood. The source is a woman in her twenties or thirties in good health.

The rearrangement uses TRBV28 and TRBJ1-2; D not resolved. V was shortened by 4 bases and J by 2 bases, with 20 bases between the two germline ends. The CDR3 has 17 residues. Germline CDR1 MDHEN, CDR2 SYDVKM. CDR3 sequence: CASSSFLGREVNYGYTF. CDR3 nucleotides: TGTGCCAGCAGTTCTTTCCTCGGGAGGGAAGTGAACTATGGCTACACCTTC.

CDR3: CASSLVPNYGYTF. As DNA, the CDR3 is TGTGCCAGCAGCTTAGTCCCTAACTATGGCTACACCTTC. V gene TRBV7-9 combines with J gene TRBJ1-2; the D is unclear. Germline V gene lookup returns CDR1 SEHNR and CDR2 FQNEAQ (reference sequence). The CDR3 extends over 13 amino acids. Trimming stripped 1 base from V and 0 bases from J, with 3 bases between.

Notes on this clone: In the same sample, other DNA sequences code for this CDR3. This chain links TRBV27 with TRBJ1-2, with 7 bases that match TRBD1. The CDR3 totals 12 residues. V trimming: 8 bases; J trimming: 3 bases; junction bases outside the gene matches: 3. From germline, CDR1 is MNHEY and CDR2 SMNVEV (reference sequence). DNA for the CDR3: TGTGCCAGCTCCGGGACAGACTATGGCTACACCTTC. Protein sequence: CASSGTDYGYTF.

The V call is TRBV5-8, the J call TRBJ2-1; 11 bases agree with TRBD1. The V and J ends lost 4 bases and 5 bases, in that order; junction bases with no gene match: 11. The germline CDR1 and CDR2 sequences are SGHTS and YDEGEE. The CDR3 extends over 17 amino acids. This CDR3 is CASSQPTRDRGNNEQFF. CDR3 bases: TGTGCCAGCAGCCAACCTACCCGGGACAGGGGGAACAATGAGCAGTTCTTC.

The V call is TRBV6-1, the J call TRBJ1-1, with a possible D match to TRBD1 (5 bases). This CDR3 has 13 residues. The V end lost 3 bases, the J end lost 5 bases, and 10 bases lay between the germline ends. Germline V gene data show CDR1 as MNHNS and CDR2 as SASEGT. The CDR3 DNA reads TGTGCCAGCAGTGACGGGGGGATAACTGAAGCTTTCTTT. This sequence encodes CASSDGGITEAFF.

This chain links TRBV7-2 with TRBJ2-2, with TRBD2 as a possible D gene (6 bases). V was shortened by 5 bases and J by 7 bases, with 20 bases between the two germline ends. The CDR3 is 16 residues long. Germline CDR1 is SGHTA and CDR2 is FQGNSA. The CDR3 region is CASSPNGRGGVGELFF. The CDR3 nucleotides read TGTGCCAGCAGCCCTAACGGGCGGGGAGGAGTCGGGGAGCTGTTTTTT.

The V call is TRBV7-9, the J call TRBJ2-7; 8 nucleotides match TRBD2. The CDR3 covers 14 residues. Germline CDR1 is SEHNR and CDR2 is FQNEAQ (reference sequence). V shed 2 bases, J shed 5 bases, and the junction held 5 bases outside the gene matches. The DNA for the CDR3 is TGTGCCAGCAGCTTACTAGGACTAGCTAACGAGCAGTACTTC. Its protein is CASSLLGLANEQYF.

The V call is TRBV7-9, the J call TRBJ1-1; 7 positions agree with TRBD1. CDR3 length: 13 amino acids. Germline V gene sequence: CDR1 SEHNR, CDR2 FQNEAQ (reference sequence). V trimming: 5 bases; J trimming: 6 bases; junction bases outside the gene matches: 6. CDR3 sequence: CASSLDRVAEAFF. In DNA, the CDR3 is TGTGCCAGCAGCCTCGACAGGGTCGCTGAAGCTTTCTTT.

The gene calls are TRBV10-1 and TRBJ2-7, with TRBD1 matching over 7 bases. The germline V gene has CDR1 WNHNN and CDR2 SYGVQD (reference sequence). The CDR3 runs 15 residues. After removal of 4 bases from V and 0 bases from J, the junction contained 6 bases not matched to a gene. CDR3 loop: CASSVDRDSSYEQYF. CDR3 sequence (DNA): TGCGCCAGCAGTGTTGACCGGGACAGCTCCTACGAGCAGTACTTC.

This chain joins TRBV5-4 and TRBJ2-7; D is perhaps TRBD1 (5 bases). The length of the CDR3 is 13 residues. CDR1 SGHNT and CDR2 YYREEE come from the germline V gene (reference sequence). V shed 4 bases and J shed 3 bases, with 11 bases lying between them. CDR3 in amino acids: CASSLGHGYEQYF. CDR3 in DNA: TGTGCCAGCAGCCTCGGACACGGCTACGAGCAGTACTTC.

The chain links TRBV11-2 to TRBJ1-1; 7 bases agree with TRBD1. The CDR3 is made up of 14 amino acids. CDR1 is SGHAT and CDR2 is FQNNGV in the germline V gene. V lost 5 bases to trimming and J lost 0 bases; unmatched junction nucleotides: 3. CDR3 in amino acids: CASSRDSLNTEAFF. The CDR3 coding sequence is TGTGCCAGCAGCCGGGACAGTTTGAACACTGAAGCTTTCTTT.

This chain uses TRBV5-6 with TRBJ2-7; 11 bases line up with TRBD2. The trim removed 4 bases at V and 4 bases at J, leaving 7 bases unmatched. CDR1 SGHDT and CDR2 YYEEEE come from the germline V gene. The CDR3 loop spans 15 amino acids. CDR3 protein: CASSTSSGRWYEQYF. The CDR3 DNA reads TGTGCCAGCAGCACCTCTAGCGGGAGGTGGTACGAGCAGTACTTC.

With respect to this clone: Other DNA sequences from this sample encode an identical CDR3 as well. The gene calls are TRBV4-1 and TRBJ2-5; D is uncertain. The tail of the sequence fits TRBJ2-7 better, so the J call may be wrong. The germline gives CDR1 MGHRA, CDR2 YSYEKL. The CDR3 runs to 13 residues. The CDR3 nucleotides read TGCGCCAGCAGTAGAGGTCTTTCCTACGAGCAGTACTTC. Translating gives CASSRGLSYEQYF.

V gene TRBV5-1 combines with J gene TRBJ2-3, with 11 bases that match TRBD2. In germline, CDR1 is SGHRS, CDR2 YFSETQ. The V gene end was trimmed by 4 bases and the J gene end by 2 bases; junction bases not matched to a gene: 6. This CDR3 is built from 16 residues. The CDR3 nucleotides read TGCGCCAGCAGCCTGGGGACTAGCGGCTACACAGATACGCAGTATTTT. Translated, it gives CASSLGTSGYTDTQYF.

The rearrangement uses TRBV7-6 and TRBJ1-1; no clear D. The V gene's germline CDR1 is SGHVS and CDR2 FNYEAQ. The CDR3 runs to 13 residues. V was cut by 1 base and J by 1 base, with 4 bases left in between. The CDR3 protein is CASSLGKNTEAFF. In nucleotides, the CDR3 is TGTGCCAGCAGCTTAGGCAAGAACACTGAAGCTTTCTTT.

This clone appeared once. The rearrangement links TRBV6-5 to TRBJ2-1; the D gene is possibly TRBD2 (5 bases). CDR1 is MNHEY and CDR2 is SVGAGI in the germline V gene. The CDR3 is made up of 12 amino acids. The V end lost 6 bases, the J end lost 8 bases, and 11 bases lay between the germline ends. The CDR3 nucleotides read TGTGCCAGCAGCTGGACTGGTGATGAGCAGTTCTTC. Protein: CASSWTGDEQFF.